These T cell receptor beta chains were read from a single sample in a study of vaccination and CD4 T cells after COVID-19. TCRdb analysed the PCR reads with MiXCR anew, one entry per CDR3 protein. The top ten clones hold roughly 9% of a sample with roughly 20,000 distinct CDR3 sequences, almost 50% of them seen once. The antigens of these receptors remain unknown. The material sequenced was CD4+ T cells from blood, cultured in vitro. The receptors stem from a human donor who had recovered from COVID-19. Both conserved end residues are part of each CDR3. Fields, in order: J gene, D gene, V gene, clone size, CDR3 DNA, CDR3 protein. The D gene is left open where the match is weak. The size entry is marked missing in some rows and otherwise reads once, few, many or a size class.

>TRBJ2-5|NA|TRBV5-1|NA
TGCGCCAGCAGTCCCAGGGGCGACTCCCAAGAGACCCAGTACTTC
CASSPRGDSQETQYF
>TRBJ1-6|NA|TRBV5-8|once
TGTGCCAGCAGTCCCGACAGAAATTCACCCCTCCACTTT
CASSPDRNSPLHF
>TRBJ1-1|TRBD1|TRBV7-3|few
TGTGCCAGCAGCTTAACAAGGACAGGGAGCACTGAAGCTTTCTTT
CASSLTRTGSTEAFF
>TRBJ2-2|NA|TRBV18|NA
TGTGCCAGCTCACCCTACAGGGGACTACACACCGGGGAGCTGTTTTTT
CASSPYRGLHTGELFF
>TRBJ1-2|NA|TRBV6-5|NA
TGTGCCAGCAGTTACCGGTCTATTGGCTATGGCTACACCTTC
CASSYRSIGYGYTF
>TRBJ1-5|TRBD1|TRBV29-1|NA
TGCAGCGTTGGATGGACAGGGAGTCAGCCCCAGCATTTT
CSVGWTGSQPQHF
>TRBJ2-5|NA|TRBV7-8|few
TGTGCCAGCAGCTTAGGGCAGCAAGAGACCCAGTACTTC
CASSLGQQETQYF
>TRBJ1-2|NA|TRBV11-2|few
TGTGCCAGCAGCCCGGTTAGGGGCTATGGCTACACCTTC
CASSPVRGYGYTF
>TRBJ1-1|NA|TRBV7-9|NA
TGTGCCAGCAGCTCTGAGACGGTTAACACTGAAGCTTTCTTT
CASSSETVNTEAFF
>TRBJ2-7|TRBD2|TRBV20-1|few
TGCAGTACACCGGGACTAGCGGACGAGCAGTACTTC
CSTPGLADEQYF